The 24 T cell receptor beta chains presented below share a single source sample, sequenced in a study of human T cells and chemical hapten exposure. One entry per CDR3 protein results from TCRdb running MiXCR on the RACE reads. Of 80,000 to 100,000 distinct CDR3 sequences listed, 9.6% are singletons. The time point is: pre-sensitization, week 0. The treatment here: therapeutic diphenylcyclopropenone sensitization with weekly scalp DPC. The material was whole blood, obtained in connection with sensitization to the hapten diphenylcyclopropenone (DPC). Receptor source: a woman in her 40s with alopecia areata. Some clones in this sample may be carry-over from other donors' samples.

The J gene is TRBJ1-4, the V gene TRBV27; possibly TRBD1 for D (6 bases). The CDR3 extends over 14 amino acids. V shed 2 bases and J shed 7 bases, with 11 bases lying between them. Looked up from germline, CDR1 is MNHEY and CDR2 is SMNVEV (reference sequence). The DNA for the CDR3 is TGTGCCAGCAGTTTAACGGACAGACCTGAAAAACTGTTTTTT. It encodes CASSLTDRPEKLFF. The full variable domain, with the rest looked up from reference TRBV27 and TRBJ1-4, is EAQVTQNPRYLITVTGKKLTVTCSQNMNHEYMSWYRQDPGLGLRQIYYSMNVEVTDKGDVPEGYKVSRKEKRNFPLILESPSPNQTSLYFCASSLTDRPEKLFFGSGTQLSVL.

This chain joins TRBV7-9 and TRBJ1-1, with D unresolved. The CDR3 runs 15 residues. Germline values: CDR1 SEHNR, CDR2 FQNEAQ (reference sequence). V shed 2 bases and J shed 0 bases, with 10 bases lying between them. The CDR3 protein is CASSLRGRVNTEAFF. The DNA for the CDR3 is TGTGCCAGCAGCTTACGCGGGCGGGTGAACACTGAAGCTTTCTTT.

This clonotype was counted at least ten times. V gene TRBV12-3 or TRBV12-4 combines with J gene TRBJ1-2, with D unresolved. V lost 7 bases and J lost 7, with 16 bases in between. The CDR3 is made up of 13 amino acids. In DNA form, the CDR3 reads TGTGCCAGCAAAGCCTTTCGAAGGGCTGGCTACACCTTC. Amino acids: CASKAFRRAGYTF.

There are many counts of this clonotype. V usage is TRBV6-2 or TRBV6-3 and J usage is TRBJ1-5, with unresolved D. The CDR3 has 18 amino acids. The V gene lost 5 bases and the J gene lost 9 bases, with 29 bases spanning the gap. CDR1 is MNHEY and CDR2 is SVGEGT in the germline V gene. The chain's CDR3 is CASSLLRPENTLPSPQHF. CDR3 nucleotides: TGTGCCAGCAGTCTCCTACGGCCTGAAAATACCCTACCTTCGCCCCAGCATTTT.

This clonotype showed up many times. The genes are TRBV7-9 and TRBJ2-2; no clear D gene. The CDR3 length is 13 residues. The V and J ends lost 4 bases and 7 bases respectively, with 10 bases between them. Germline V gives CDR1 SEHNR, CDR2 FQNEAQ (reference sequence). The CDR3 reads CASSWAPIGELFF. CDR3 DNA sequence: TGTGCCAGCAGCTGGGCCCCCATCGGGGAGCTGTTTTTT.

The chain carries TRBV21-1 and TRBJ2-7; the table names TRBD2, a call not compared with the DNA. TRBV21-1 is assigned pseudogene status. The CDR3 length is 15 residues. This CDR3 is CASRTSGLRSYEQYF. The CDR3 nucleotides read TGTGCCAGCAGAACGTCGGGACTCCGCTCCTACGAGCAGTACTTC.

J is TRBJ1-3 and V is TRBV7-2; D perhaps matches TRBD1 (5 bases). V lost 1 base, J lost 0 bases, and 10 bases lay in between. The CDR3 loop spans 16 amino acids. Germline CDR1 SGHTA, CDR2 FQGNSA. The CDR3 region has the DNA TGTGCCAGCAGCTTAGAAGGGGAGCACTCTGGAAACACCATATATTTT. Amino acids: CASSLEGEHSGNTIYF. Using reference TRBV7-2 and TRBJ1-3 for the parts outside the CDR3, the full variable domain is GAGVSQSPSNKVTEKGKDVELRCDPISGHTALYWYRQSLGQGLEFLIYFQGNSAPDKSGLPSDRFSAERTGGSVSTLTIQRTQQEDSAVYLCASSLEGEHSGNTIYFGEGSWLTVV.

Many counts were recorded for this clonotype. CDR3 coding DNA: TGTGCCAGCAGGGTCTCCGGGGGCAGCCAAGAGACCCAGTACTTC. This gives the protein CASRVSGGSQETQYF. This chain uses TRBV21-1 with TRBJ2-5; the table's D gene call, TRBD1, was not cross checked with the DNA. TRBV21-1 is flagged as a pseudogene. This CDR3 has 15 residues.

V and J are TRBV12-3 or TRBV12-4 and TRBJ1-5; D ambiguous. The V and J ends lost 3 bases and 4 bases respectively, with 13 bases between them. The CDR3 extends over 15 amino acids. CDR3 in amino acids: CASSFSGLGNQPQHF. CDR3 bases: TGTGCCAGCAGTTTTAGCGGACTCGGAAATCAGCCCCAGCATTTT.

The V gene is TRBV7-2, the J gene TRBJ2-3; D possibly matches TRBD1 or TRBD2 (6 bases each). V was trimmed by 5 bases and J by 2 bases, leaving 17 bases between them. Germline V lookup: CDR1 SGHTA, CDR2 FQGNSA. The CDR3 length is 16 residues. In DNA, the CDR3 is TGTGCCAGCAGCCCTGAGGGGGGCGGTTCCACAGATACGCAGTATTTT. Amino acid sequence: CASSPEGGGSTDTQYF.

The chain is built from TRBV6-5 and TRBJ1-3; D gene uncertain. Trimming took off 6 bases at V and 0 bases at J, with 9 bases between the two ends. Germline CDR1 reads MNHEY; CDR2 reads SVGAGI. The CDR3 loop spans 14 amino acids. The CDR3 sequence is CASRSGRSGNTIYF. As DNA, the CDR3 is TGTGCCAGCAGGTCAGGACGCTCTGGAAACACCATATATTTT.

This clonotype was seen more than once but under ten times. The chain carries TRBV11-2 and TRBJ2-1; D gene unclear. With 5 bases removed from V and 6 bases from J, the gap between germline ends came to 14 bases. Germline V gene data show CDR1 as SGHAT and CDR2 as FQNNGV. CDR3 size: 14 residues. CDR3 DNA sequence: TGTGCCAGCAGCCCAGATAGTCCGGGCAATGAGCAGTTCTTC. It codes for CASSPDSPGNEQFF.

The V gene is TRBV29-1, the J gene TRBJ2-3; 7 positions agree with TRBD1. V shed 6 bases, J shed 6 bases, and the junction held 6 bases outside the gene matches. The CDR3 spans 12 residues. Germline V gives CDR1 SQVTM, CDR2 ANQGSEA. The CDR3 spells CSVTGPPDTQYF. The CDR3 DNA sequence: TGCAGCGTGACAGGGCCCCCCGATACGCAGTATTTT.

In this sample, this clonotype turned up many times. The chain's CDR3 is CSVAHRENTGELFF. CDR3 nucleotide sequence: TGCAGCGTTGCTCACAGGGAGAACACCGGGGAGCTGTTTTTT. The chain is built from TRBV29-1 and TRBJ2-2, with D perhaps matching TRBD1 (6 bases). V lost 4 bases and J lost 1, with 10 bases in between. Germline values: CDR1 SQVTM, CDR2 ANQGSEA. The CDR3 sequence is 14 residues long.

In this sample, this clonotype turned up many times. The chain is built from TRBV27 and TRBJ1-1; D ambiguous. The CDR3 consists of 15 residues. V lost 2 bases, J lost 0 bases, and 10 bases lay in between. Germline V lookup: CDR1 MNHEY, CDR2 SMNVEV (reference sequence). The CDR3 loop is CASSLVGGLNTEAFF. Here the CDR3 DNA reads TGTGCCAGCAGTTTAGTAGGTGGTCTGAACACTGAAGCTTTCTTT.

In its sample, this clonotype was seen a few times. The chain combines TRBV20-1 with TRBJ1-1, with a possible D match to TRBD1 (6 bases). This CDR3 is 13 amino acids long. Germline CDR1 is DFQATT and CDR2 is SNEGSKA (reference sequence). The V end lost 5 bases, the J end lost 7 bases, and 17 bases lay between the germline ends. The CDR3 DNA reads TGCAGTGCTGTCCGGACAGCCAAGAGTGAAGCTTTCTTT. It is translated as CSAVRTAKSEAFF.

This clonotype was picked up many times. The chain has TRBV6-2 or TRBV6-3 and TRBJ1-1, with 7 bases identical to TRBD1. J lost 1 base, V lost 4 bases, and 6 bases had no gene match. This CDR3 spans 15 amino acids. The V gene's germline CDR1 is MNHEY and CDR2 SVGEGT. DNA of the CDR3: TGTGCCAGCAGTTTCGCGACAGGGACGAACACTGAAGCTTTCTTT. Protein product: CASSFATGTNTEAFF.

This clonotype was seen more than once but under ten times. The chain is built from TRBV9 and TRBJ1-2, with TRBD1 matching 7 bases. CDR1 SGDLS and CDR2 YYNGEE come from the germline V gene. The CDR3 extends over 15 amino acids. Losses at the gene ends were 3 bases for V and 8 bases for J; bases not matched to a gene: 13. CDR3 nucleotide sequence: TGTGCCAGCAGCGACCAAGACAGGGAAGTGGGGGGCTACACCTTC. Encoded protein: CASSDQDREVGGYTF.

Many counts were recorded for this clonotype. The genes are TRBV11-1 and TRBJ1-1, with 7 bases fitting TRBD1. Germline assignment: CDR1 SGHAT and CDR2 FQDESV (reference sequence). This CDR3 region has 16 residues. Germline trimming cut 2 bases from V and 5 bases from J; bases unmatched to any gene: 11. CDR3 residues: CASSLSLLTGRTEAFF. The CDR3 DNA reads TGTGCCAGCAGCTTATCCCTACTGACAGGGCGGACTGAAGCTTTCTTT. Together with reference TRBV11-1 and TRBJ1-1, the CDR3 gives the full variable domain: EAEVAQSPRYKITEKSQAVAFWCDPISGHATLYWYRQILGQGPELLVQFQDESVVDDSQLPKDRFSAERLKGVDSTLKIQPAELGDSAMYLCASSLSLLTGRTEAFFGQGTRLTVV.

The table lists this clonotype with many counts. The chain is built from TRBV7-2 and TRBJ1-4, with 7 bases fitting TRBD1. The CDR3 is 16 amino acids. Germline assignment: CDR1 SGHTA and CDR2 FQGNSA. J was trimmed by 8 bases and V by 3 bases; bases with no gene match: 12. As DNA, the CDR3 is TGTGCCAGCAGCTTTGGATCGACAGGGTCGAGGGAAAAACTGTTTTTT. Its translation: CASSFGSTGSREKLFF.

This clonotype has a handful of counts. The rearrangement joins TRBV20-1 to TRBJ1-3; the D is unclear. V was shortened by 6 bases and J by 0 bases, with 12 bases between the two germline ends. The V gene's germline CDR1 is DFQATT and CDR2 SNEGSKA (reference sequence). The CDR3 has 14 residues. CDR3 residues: CSAAAMSSGNTIYF. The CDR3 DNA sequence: TGCAGTGCAGCAGCTATGAGCTCTGGAAACACCATATATTTT.

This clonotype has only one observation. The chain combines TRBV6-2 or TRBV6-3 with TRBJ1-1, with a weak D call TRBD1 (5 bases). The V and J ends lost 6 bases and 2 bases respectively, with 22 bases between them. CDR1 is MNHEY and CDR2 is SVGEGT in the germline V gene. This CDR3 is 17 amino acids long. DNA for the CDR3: TGTGCCAGCAGAAGCCCCTGGGGGAAGGCAGGCAACACTGAAGCTTTCTTT. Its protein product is CASRSPWGKAGNTEAFF.

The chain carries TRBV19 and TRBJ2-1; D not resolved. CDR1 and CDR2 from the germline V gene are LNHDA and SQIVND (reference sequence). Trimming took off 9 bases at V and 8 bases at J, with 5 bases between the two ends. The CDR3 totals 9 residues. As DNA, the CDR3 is TGTGCCAGCGGGCATGAGCAGTTCTTC. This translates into CASGHEQFF. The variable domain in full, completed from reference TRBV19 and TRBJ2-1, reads DGGITQSPKYLFRKEGQNVTLSCEQNLNHDAMYWYRQDPGQGLRLIYYSQIVNDFQKGDIAEGYSVSREKKESFPLTVTSAQKNPTAFYLCASGHEQFFGPGTRLTVL.

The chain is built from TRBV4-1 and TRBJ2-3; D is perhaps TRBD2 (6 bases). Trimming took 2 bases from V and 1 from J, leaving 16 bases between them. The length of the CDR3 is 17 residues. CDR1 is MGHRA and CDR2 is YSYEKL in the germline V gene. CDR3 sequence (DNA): TGCGCCAGCAGCCAACTTGGTACGGGACTCCGCACAGATACGCAGTATTTT. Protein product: CASSQLGTGLRTDTQYF.